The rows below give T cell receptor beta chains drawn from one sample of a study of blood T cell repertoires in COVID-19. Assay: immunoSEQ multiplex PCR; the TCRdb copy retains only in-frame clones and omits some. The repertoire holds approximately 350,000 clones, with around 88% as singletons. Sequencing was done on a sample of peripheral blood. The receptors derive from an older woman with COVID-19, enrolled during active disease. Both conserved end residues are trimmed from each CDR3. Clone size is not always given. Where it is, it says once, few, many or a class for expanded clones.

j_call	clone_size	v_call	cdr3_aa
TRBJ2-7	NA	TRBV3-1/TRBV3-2	ASSPGRVPYEQY
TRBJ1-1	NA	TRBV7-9	ASSLALTGEGTEAF
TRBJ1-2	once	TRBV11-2	ASSLVRDRGYGYT
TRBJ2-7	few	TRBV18	ASSLRISTGAGYEQY
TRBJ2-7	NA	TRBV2	ASSVPPGTSYEQY
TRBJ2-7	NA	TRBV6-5	ASSPMAGSAYEQY
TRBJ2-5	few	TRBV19	ASSTRETQY
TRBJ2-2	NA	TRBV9	ASSLSSGGGNTGELF
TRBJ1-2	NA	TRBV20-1	SANPRGGYT
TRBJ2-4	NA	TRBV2	ASSELIHPGLNIQY
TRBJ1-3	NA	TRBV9	ASSVGGLGGNTIY
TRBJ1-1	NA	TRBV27	ASSPQGQPVGEAF